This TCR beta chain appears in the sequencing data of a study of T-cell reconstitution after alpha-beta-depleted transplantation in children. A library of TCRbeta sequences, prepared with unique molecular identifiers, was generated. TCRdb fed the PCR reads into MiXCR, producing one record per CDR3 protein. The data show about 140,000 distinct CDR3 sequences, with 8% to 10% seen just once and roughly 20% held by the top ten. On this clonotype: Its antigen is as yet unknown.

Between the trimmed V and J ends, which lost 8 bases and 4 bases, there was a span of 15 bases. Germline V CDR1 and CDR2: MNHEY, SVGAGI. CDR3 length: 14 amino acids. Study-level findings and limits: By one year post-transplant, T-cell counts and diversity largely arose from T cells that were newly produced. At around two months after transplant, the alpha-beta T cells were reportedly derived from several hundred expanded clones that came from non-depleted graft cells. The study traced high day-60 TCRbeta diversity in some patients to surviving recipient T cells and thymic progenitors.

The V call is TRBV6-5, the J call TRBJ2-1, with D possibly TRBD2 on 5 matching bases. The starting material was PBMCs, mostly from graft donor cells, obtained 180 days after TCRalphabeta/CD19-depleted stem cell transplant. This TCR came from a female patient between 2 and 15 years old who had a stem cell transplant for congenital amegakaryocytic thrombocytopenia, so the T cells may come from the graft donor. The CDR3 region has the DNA TGTGCCAGCGGTTCCGGGATCTGGTACAATGAGCAGTTCTTC. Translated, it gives CASGSGIWYNEQFF.